This T cell receptor (beta chain) emerged from a study of cytomegalovirus exposure and HLA in healthy donors. Trimming cost V 6 bases and J 5 bases, with 17 bases left between them. The CDR3 loop spans 15 amino acids. CDR1 MGHDK and CDR2 SYGVNS come from the germline V gene. The PCR used 60 Vbeta and 13 Jbeta primers. Sequencing was performed with immunoSEQ multiplex PCR; in TCRdb, only in-frame clones are kept and a portion is missing. Its table records about 130,000 clones. The sequence was obtained from a woman aged 40 to 49 in good health and CMV-seropositive. The chain recombines TRBV25-1 with TRBJ2-1; possibly TRBD2 for D (6 bases). The sample comprised PBMCs. The CDR3, as DNA: TGTGCCAGCAGGACTTTCGGGGGTCAAAACAATGAGCAGTTCTTC. Amino acid sequence: CASRTFGGQNNEQFF.